This entry lists 9 T cell receptor beta chains sequenced from one sample in a study of T cells after yellow fever vaccination. TCRdb reprocessed the 5' RACE reads via MiXCR and lists one record per CDR3 protein. The data contain hundreds of thousands of distinct CDR3 sequences, 7.5% to 9% of them seen just once; the ten biggest clones take up under 20%. The sample here was PBMCs, taken on the day of the first yellow fever vaccination. These receptors originate from a man between 18 and 35 years old who received the YFV17D yellow fever vaccine.

This clonotype was seen many times. This chain joins TRBV7-2 and TRBJ1-2; no firm D call. Germline-derived CDR1 and CDR2 are SGHTA and FQGNSA. Trimming stripped 0 bases from V and 5 bases from J, with 10 bases between. This CDR3 has 14 amino acids. CDR3 nucleotide sequence: TGTGCCAGCAGCTTAGCGCCCACGAAGTATGGCTACACCTTC. The encoded protein is CASSLAPTKYGYTF. Full variable domain (missing parts from reference TRBV7-2 and TRBJ1-2): GAGVSQSPSNKVTEKGKDVELRCDPISGHTALYWYRQSLGQGLEFLIYFQGNSAPDKSGLPSDRFSAERTGGSVSTLTIQRTQQEDSAVYLCASSLAPTKYGYTFGSGTRLTVV.

This clonotype was counted only a few times. V and J are TRBV15 and TRBJ2-3, with TRBD2 identical over 15 bases. CDR3 length: 19 residues. CDR1 and CDR2 from the germline V gene are LNHNV and YYDKDF (reference sequence). Losses at the gene ends were 5 bases for V and 2 bases for J; bases not matched to a gene: 11. CDR3 bases: TGTGCCACCAGCTTCGCGGGGACTAGCGGGGGGCCCCTCACAGATACGCAGTATTTT. Translating it yields CATSFAGTSGGPLTDTQYF.

The rearrangement joins TRBV4-3 to TRBJ2-7, with 9 bases identical to TRBD2. Trimming cost V 4 bases and J 2 bases; bases outside gene matches: 18. This CDR3 has 19 amino acids. Germline V gene sequence: CDR1 LGHNA, CDR2 YSLEER. CDR3 nucleotides: TGCGCCAGCAGCCTAGAACTAGCGGGTCCGTCCGTGGCTCCCTACGAGCAGTACTTC. Translating it yields CASSLELAGPSVAPYEQYF.

This clonotype showed up just a few times. The V call is TRBV10-3, the J call TRBJ1-2; 10 bases are a match to TRBD1. Germline V gene lookup returns CDR1 ENHRY and CDR2 SYGVKD. The CDR3 contains 14 residues. J lost 3 bases, V lost 4 bases, and 2 bases had no gene match. The CDR3 DNA sequence: TGTGCCATCAGTGTCGGGACAGGGGACTATGGCTACACCTTC. It is translated as CAISVGTGDYGYTF.

This clonotype was seen repeatedly, ten times or more. The chain recombines TRBV5-1 with TRBJ2-5; 9 positions match TRBD2. The CDR3 extends over 15 amino acids. J lost 4 bases, V lost 1 base, and 5 bases had no gene match. The germline CDR1 and CDR2 sequences are SGHRS and YFSETQ. In DNA form, the CDR3 reads TGCGCCAGCAGCTTGAGTCTAGCGGGGTCAGAGACCCAGTACTTC. This translates into CASSLSLAGSETQYF.

As DNA, the CDR3 is TGCGCCAGCAGCTTGGGTTATAACTATGGCTACACCTTC. This codes for CASSLGYNYGYTF. The V gene is TRBV5-1, the J gene TRBJ1-2, with D unclear. This CDR3 has 13 amino acids. V lost 0 bases to trimming and J lost 1 base, with 4 bases between them. From germline, CDR1 is SGHRS and CDR2 YFSETQ.

This clonotype has at least ten counts. The gene calls are TRBV5-1 and TRBJ2-1, with D tentatively TRBD1 or TRBD2 (5 bases each). This CDR3 is 13 amino acids long. CDR1 is SGHRS, CDR2 YFSETQ, per germline. Deletions cut 4 bases from V and 9 bases from J, with 14 bases between. CDR3 sequence reads: CASSGTRDGEQFF. CDR3 in DNA: TGCGCCAGCAGCGGCACTAGGGACGGTGAGCAGTTCTTC. Full variable domain (remainder filled in from reference TRBV5-1 and TRBJ2-1): KAGVTQTPRYLIKTRGQQVTLSCSPISGHRSVSWYQQTPGQGLQFLFEYFSETQRNKGNFPGRFSGRQFSNSRSEMNVSTLELGDSALYLCASSGTRDGEQFFGPGTRLTVL.

The CDR3 loop is CASSQVTMAGASNTGELFF. Here the CDR3 DNA reads TGCGCCAGCAGCCAAGTTACGATGGCGGGGGCATCAAACACCGGGGAGCTGTTTTTT. The chain uses TRBV4-3 and TRBJ2-2; D might be TRBD2 (7 bases). Trimming took off 1 base at V and 2 bases at J, with 20 bases between the two ends. The germline gives CDR1 LGHNA, CDR2 YSLEER. The CDR3 has 19 amino acids.

This clonotype appeared a few times. This is likely a read error, given that the CDR3 carries no conserved phenylalanine or tryptophan at its end. V and J are TRBV9 and TRBJ2-2; 12 bases agree with TRBD2. V was pared by 4 bases and J by 10 bases, with 14 bases of the junction left unmatched. The germline V gene has CDR1 SGDLS and CDR2 YYNGEE. The length of the CDR3 is 17 residues. The CDR3 spells CASSSGTSGRYRQELFV. DNA of the CDR3: TGTGCCAGCAGCTCCGGGACTAGCGGGCGTTATAGACAGGAGCTGTTTGTT.